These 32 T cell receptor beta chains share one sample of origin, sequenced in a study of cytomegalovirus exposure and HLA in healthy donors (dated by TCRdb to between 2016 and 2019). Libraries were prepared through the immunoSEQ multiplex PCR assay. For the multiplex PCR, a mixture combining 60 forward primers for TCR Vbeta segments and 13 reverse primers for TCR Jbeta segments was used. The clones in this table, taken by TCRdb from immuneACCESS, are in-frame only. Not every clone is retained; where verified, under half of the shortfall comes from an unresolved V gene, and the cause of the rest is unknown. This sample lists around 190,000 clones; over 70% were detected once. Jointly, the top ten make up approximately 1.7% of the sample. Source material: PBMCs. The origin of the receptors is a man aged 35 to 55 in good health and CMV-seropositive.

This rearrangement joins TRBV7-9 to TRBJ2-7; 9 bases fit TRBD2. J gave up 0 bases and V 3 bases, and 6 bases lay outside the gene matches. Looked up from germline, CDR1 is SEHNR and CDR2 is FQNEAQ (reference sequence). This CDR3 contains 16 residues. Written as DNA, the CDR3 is TGTGCCAGCAGCTTGTTTAGCGGGAGTACCTCCTACGAGCAGTACTTC. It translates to CASSLFSGSTSYEQYF. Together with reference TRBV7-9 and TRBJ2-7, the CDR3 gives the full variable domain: DTGVSQNPRHKITKRGQNVTFRCDPISEHNRLYWYRQTLGQGPEFLTYFQNEAQLEKSRLLSDRFSAERPKGSFSTLEIQRTEQGDSAMYLCASSLFSGSTSYEQYFGPGTRLTVT.

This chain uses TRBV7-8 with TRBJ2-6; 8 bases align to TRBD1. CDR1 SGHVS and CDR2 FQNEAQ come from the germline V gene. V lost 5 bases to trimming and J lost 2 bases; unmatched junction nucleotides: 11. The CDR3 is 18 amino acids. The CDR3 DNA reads TGTGCCAGCAGCGGCGACCGGACAGGGACGACTGGGGCCAACGTCCTGACTTTC. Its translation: CASSGDRTGTTGANVLTF.

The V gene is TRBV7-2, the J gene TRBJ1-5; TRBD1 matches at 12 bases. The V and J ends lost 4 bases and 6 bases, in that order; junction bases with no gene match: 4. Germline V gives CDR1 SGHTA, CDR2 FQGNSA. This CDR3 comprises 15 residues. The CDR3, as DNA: TGTGCCAGCAGCTGGGGGACAGGGGGCTTTCAGCCCCAGCATTTT. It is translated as CASSWGTGGFQPQHF.

CDR3 loop: CASMTGGSGYGYTF. CDR3 bases: TGTGCCAGTATGACAGGGGGGTCTGGCTATGGCTACACCTTC. The chain recombines TRBV19 with TRBJ1-2; 9 nucleotides line up with TRBD1. There are 14 residues in the CDR3. Germline lookup yields CDR1 LNHDA and CDR2 SQIVND (reference sequence). The V segment lost 7 bases and the J segment 4 bases; nucleotides outside the gene matches: 7.

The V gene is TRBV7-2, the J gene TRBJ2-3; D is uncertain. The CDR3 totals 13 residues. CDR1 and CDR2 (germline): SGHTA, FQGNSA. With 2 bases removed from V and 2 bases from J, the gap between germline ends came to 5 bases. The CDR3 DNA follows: TGTGCCAGCAGCTTACAGGTCACAGATACGCAGTATTTT. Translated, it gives CASSLQVTDTQYF.

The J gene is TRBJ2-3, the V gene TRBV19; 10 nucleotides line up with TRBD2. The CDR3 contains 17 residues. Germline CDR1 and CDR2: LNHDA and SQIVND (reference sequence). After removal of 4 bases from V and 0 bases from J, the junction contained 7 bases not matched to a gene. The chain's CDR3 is CASSTLAGVTSTDTQYF. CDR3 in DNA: TGTGCCAGTAGTACTCTAGCGGGGGTAACTAGCACAGATACGCAGTATTTT.

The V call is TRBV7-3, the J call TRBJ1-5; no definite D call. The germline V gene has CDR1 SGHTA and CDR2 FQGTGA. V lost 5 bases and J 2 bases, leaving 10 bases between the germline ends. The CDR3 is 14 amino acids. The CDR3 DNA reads TGTGCCAGCAGCCAAGACGGGGGCAATCAGCCCCAGCATTTT. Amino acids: CASSQDGGNQPQHF.

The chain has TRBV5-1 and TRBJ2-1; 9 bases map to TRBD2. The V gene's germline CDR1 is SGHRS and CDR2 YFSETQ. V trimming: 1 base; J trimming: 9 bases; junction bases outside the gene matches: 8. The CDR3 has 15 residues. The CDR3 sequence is CASSLSSGARTEQFF. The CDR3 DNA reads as TGCGCCAGCAGCTTGTCTAGCGGGGCCCGGACTGAGCAGTTCTTC.

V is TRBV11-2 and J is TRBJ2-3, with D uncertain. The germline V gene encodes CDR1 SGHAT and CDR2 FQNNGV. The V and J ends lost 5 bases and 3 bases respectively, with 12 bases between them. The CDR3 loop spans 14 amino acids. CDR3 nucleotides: TGTGCCAGCAGCCTTGGCCTCCATACAGATACGCAGTATTTT. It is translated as CASSLGLHTDTQYF.

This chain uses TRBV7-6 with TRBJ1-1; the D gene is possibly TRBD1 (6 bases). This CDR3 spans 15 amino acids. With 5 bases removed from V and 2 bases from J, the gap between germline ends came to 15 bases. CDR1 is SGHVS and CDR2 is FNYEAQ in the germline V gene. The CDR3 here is CASSPSRGGNTEAFF. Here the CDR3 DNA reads TGTGCCAGCAGCCCCTCCCGCGGGGGCAACACTGAAGCTTTCTTT. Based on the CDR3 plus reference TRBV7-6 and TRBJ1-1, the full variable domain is GAGVSQSPRYKVTKRGQDVALRCDPISGHVSLYWYRQALGQGPEFLTYFNYEAQQDKSGLPNDRFSAERPEGSISTLTIQRTEQRDSAMYRCASSPSRGGNTEAFFGQGTRLTVV.

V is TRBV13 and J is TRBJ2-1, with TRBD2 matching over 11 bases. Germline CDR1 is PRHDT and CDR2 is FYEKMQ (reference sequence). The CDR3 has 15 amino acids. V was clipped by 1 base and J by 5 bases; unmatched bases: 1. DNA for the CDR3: TGTGCCAGCAGCTTAGAGGGACTAGCGGACAATGAGCAGTTCTTC. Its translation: CASSLEGLADNEQFF.

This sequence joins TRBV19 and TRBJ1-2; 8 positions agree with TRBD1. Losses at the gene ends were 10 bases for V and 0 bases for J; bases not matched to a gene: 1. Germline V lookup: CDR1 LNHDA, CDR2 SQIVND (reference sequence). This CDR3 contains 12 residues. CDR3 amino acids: CATTGANYGYTF. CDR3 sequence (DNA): TGTGCCACGACAGGGGCTAACTATGGCTACACCTTC.

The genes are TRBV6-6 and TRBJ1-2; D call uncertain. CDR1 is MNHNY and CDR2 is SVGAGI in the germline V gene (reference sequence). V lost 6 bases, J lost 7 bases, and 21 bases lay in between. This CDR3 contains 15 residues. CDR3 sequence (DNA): TGTGCCAGCAGCACCCCCAAGGGAGGTTCGGGTGGCTACACCTTC. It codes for CASSTPKGGSGGYTF.

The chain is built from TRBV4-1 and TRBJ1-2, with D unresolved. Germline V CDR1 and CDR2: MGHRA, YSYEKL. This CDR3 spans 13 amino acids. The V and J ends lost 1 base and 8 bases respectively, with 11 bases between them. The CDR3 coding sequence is TGCGCCAGCAGCCAAGTAAGCGTGGAGGGCTACACCTTC. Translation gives CASSQVSVEGYTF.

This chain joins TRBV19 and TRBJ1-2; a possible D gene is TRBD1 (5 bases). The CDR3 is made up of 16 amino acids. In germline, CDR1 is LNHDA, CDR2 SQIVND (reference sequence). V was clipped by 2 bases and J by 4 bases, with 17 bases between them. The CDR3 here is CASSITATSGLYGYTF. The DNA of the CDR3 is TGTGCCAGTAGTATAACGGCTACTTCAGGGCTCTATGGCTACACCTTC.

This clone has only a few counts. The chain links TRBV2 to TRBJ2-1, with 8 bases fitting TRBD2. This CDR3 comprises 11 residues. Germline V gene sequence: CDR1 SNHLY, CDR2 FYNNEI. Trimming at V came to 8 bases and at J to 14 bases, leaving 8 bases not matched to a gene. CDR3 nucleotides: TGTGCCAGCTTCGGGAGGGATTGGAAGTTCTTC. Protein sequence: CASFGRDWKFF.

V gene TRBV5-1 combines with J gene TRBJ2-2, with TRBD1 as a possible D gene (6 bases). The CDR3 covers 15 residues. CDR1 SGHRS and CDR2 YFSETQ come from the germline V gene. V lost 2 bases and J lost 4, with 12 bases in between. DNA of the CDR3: TGCGCCAGCAGCTTTCAACAGGGAAGCACCGGGGAGCTGTTTTTT. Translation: CASSFQQGSTGELFF.

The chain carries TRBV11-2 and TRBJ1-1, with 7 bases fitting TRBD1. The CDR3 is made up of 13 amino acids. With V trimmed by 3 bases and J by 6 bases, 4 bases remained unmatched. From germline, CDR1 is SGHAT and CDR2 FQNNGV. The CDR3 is CASSFSDRAEAFF. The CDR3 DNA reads TGTGCCAGCAGCTTCTCAGACAGGGCTGAAGCTTTCTTT.

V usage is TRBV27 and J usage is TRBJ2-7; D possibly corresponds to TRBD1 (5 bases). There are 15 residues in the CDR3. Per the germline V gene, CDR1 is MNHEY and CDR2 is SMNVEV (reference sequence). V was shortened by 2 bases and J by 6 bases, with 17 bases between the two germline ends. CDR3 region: CASSLTRVNLGEQYF. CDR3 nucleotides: TGTGCCAGCAGTTTAACCAGGGTGAATCTAGGCGAGCAGTACTTC.

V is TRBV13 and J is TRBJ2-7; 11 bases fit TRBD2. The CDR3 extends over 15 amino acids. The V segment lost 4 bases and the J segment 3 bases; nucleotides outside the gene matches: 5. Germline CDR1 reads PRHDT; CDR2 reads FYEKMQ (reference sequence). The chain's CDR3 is CASSSLAGGNYEQYF. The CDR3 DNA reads TGTGCCAGCAGCTCTCTAGCGGGAGGAAACTACGAGCAGTACTTC.

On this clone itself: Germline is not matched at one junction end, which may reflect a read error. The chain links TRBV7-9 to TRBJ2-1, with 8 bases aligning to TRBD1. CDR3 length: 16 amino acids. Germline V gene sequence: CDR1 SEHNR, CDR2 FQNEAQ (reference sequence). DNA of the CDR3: TGTTCCAGCAGCTTAGCCAGGGGGCGATTTTACAATGAGCAGTTCTTC. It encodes CSSSLARGRFYNEQFF. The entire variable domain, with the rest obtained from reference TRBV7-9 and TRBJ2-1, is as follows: DTGVSQNPRHKITKRGQNVTFRCDPISEHNRLYWYRQTLGQGPEFLTYFQNEAQLEKSRLLSDRFSAERPKGSFSTLEIQRTEQGDSAMYLCSSSLARGRFYNEQFFGPGTRLTVL.

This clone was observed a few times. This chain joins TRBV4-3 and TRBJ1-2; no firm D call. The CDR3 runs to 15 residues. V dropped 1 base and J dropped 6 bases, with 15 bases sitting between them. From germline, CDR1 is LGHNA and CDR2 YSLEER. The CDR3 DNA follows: TGCGCCAGCAGCCAAGCCCCGGGGAGAGAGAATGGCTACACCTTC. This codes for CASSQAPGRENGYTF.

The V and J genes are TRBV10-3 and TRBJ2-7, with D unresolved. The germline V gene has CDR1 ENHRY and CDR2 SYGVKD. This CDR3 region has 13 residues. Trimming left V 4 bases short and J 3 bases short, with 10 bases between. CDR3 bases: TGTGCCATCAGTGCCGTTTCCCTCTACGAGCAGTACTTC. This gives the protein CAISAVSLYEQYF.

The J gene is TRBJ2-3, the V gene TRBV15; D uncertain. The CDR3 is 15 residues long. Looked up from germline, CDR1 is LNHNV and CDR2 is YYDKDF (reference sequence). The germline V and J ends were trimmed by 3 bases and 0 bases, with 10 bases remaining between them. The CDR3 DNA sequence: TGTGCCACCAGCAGCGAGGTATCTAGCACAGATACGCAGTATTTT. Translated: CATSSEVSSTDTQYF. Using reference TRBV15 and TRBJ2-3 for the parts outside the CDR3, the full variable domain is DAMVIQNPRYQVTQFGKPVTLSCSQTLNHNVMYWYQQKSSQAPKLLFHYYDKDFNNEADTPDNFQSRRPNTSFCFLDIRSPGLGDTAMYLCATSSEVSSTDTQYFGPGTRLTVL.

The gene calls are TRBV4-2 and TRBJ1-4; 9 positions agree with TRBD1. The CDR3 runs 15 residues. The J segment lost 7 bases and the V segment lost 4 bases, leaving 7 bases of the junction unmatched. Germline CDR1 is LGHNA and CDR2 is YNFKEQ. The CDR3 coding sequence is TGTGCCAGCAGCCCTTGGACAGGGGAGGGTGAAAAACTGTTTTTT. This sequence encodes CASSPWTGEGEKLFF.

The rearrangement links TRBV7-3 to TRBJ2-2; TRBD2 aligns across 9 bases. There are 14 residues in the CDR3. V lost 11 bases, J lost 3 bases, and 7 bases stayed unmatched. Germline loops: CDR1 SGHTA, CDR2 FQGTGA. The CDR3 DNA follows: TGTGCCTCCCAACTAGCGGGCTACACCGGGGAGCTGTTTTTT. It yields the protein CASQLAGYTGELFF. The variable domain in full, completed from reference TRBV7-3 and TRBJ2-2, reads GAGVSQTPSNKVTEKGKYVELRCDPISGHTALYWYRQSLGQGPEFLIYFQGTGAADDSGLPNDRFFAVRPEGSVSTLKIQRTERGDSAVYLCASQLAGYTGELFFGEGSRLTVL.

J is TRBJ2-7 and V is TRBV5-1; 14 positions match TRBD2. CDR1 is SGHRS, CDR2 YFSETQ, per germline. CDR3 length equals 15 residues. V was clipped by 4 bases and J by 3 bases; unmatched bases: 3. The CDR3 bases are TGCGCCAGCAGCGACGGGACTAGCGGGAGCTACGAGCAGTACTTC. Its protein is CASSDGTSGSYEQYF.

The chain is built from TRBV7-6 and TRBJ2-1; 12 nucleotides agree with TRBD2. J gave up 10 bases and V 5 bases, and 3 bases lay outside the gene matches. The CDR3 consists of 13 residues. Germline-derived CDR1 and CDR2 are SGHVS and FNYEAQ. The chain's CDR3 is CASSSLAGGEQFF. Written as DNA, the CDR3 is TGTGCCAGCAGCAGCCTAGCGGGAGGGGAGCAGTTCTTC.

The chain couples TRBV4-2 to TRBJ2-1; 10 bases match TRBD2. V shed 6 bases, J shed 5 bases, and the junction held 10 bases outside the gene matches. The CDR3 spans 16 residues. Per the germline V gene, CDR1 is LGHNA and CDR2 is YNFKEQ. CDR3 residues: CASSPRGAGGDNEQFF. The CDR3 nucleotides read TGTGCCAGCAGTCCACGAGGAGCGGGAGGGGACAATGAGCAGTTCTTC.

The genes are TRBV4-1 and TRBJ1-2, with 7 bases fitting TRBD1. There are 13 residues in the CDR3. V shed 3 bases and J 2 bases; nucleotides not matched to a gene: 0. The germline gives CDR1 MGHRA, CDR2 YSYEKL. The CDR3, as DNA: TGCGCCAGCAGCCAGGGACAGAACTATGGCTACACCTTC. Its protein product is CASSQGQNYGYTF.

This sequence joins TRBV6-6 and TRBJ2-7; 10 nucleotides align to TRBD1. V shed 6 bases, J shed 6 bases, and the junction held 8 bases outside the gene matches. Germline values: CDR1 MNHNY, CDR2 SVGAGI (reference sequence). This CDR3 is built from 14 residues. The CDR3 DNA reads TGTGCCAGCAGACCTGGACAGGGGGTCCCCGAGCAGTACTTC. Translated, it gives CASRPGQGVPEQYF.

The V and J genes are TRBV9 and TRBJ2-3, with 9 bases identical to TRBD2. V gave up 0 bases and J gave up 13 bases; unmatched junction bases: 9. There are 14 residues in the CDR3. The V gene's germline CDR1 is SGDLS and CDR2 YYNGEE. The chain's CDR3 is CASSVGSSGSVEYF. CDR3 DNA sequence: TGTGCCAGCAGCGTAGGGAGTAGCGGGAGCGTAGAGTATTTT.